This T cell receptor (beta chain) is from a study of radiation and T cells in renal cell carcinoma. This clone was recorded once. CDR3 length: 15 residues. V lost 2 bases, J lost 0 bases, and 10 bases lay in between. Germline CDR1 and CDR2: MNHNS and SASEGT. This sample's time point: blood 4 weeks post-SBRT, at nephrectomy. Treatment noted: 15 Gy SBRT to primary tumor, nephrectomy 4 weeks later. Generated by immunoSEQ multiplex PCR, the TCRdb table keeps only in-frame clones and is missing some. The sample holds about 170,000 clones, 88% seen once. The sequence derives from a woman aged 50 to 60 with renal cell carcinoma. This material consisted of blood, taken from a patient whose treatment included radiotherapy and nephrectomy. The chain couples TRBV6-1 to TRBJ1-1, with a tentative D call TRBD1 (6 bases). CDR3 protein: CASSELGGLNTEAFF. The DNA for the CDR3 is TGTGCCAGCAGTGAACTGGGGGGCCTGAACACTGAAGCTTTCTTT.